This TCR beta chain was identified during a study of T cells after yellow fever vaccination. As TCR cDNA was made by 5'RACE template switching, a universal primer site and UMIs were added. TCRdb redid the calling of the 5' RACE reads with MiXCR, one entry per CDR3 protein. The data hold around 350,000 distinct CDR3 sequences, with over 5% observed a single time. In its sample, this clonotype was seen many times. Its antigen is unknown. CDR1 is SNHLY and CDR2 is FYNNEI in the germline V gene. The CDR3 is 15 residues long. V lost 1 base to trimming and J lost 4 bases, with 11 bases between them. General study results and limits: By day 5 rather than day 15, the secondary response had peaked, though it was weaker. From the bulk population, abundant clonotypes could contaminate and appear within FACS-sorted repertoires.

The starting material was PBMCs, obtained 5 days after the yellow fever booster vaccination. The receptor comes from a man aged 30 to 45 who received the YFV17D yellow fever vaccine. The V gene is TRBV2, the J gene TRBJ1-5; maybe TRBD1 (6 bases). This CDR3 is CASSEEGGGNQPQHF. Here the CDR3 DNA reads TGTGCCAGCAGTGAAGAGGGAGGGGGGAATCAGCCCCAGCATTTT.